A selection of T cell receptor beta chains follows, all from one sample in a study of blood T cell repertoires in COVID-19. Assay: immunoSEQ multiplex PCR; the TCRdb copy retains only in-frame clones and omits some. This table has roughly 180,000 clones, 88% appearing once. Sequenced input: peripheral blood. The receptors stem from a young woman with acute or convalescent COVID-19. CDR3s include the opening cysteine and the closing phenylalanine or tryptophan. D genes are given only for firm matches. Not every row has a clone size; where given, it reads once, few, many or a size class.

D gene,CDR3 length,V gene,clone size,J gene,CDR3 protein,CDR3 DNA
NA,15,TRBV28,once,TRBJ1-4,CASSLSRSSNEKLFF,TGTGCCAGCAGTTTGTCCCGAAGCTCTAATGAAAAACTGTTTTTT
NA,13,TRBV6-1,NA,TRBJ2-1,CASSEIITTEQFF,TGTGCCAGCAGTGAAATCATAACAACAGAGCAGTTCTTC
NA,17,TRBV18,NA,TRBJ2-3,CASSPWPATGSEDTQYF,TGTGCCAGCTCACCATGGCCGGCGACAGGATCTGAAGATACGCAGTATTTT
TRBD2,13,TRBV10-2,few,TRBJ2-3,CASGLVSPDTQYF,TGCGCCAGCGGACTAGTAAGCCCAGATACGCAGTATTTT
NA,11,TRBV20-1,once,TRBJ1-6,CSASSNSPLHF,TGCAGTGCGTCCTCCAATTCACCCCTCCACTTT
TRBD2,17,TRBV5-1,NA,TRBJ2-7,CASSLKAGGATSGEQYF,TGCGCCAGCAGCTTGAAAGCGGGAGGGGCTACTAGCGGCGAGCAGTACTTC
NA,14,TRBV24-1,NA,TRBJ2-7,CATSDASDRNEQYF,TGTGCCACCAGTGACGCCTCAGACAGGAACGAGCAGTACTTC
TRBD1,16,TRBV7-2,once,TRBJ2-4,CASARDRGQGLNIQYF,TGTGCCAGCGCTAGGGACAGGGGGCAGGGGTTAAACATTCAGTACTTC
TRBD2,16,TRBV30,NA,TRBJ2-1,CAWSEPGLAGINEQFF,TGTGCCTGGAGCGAACCGGGACTAGCGGGGATCAATGAGCAGTTCTTC
NA,14,TRBV5-1,NA,TRBJ2-7,CASSPEGGNYEQYF,TGCGCCAGCAGCCCGGAGGGCGGAAATTACGAGCAGTACTTC
NA,14,TRBV5-1,NA,TRBJ2-7,CASSLAGRDEEQYF,TGCGCCAGCAGCTTGGCCGGCAGGGATGAAGAGCAGTACTTC
NA,15,TRBV14,NA,TRBJ2-3,CASALSLRSTDTQYF,TGTGCCAGCGCCCTTAGCCTCCGGTCAACAGATACGCAGTATTTT
NA,14,TRBV4-1,NA,TRBJ2-1,CASSQSPLPTFQFF,TGCGCCAGCAGCCAAAGTCCACTACCCACTTTTCAGTTCTTC
NA,13,TRBV6-5,NA,TRBJ2-7,CASSWTKYYEQYF,TGTGCCAGCAGCTGGACTAAGTACTACGAGCAGTACTTC
NA,15,TRBV2,NA,TRBJ2-2,CASLSNRGGIGELFF,TGTGCCAGCCTGAGTAACAGGGGGGGTATAGGGGAGCTGTTTTTT
NA,12,TRBV7-9,few,TRBJ2-1,CAIKSSYNEQFF,TGTGCCATAAAGAGCTCCTACAATGAGCAGTTCTTC
NA,11,TRBV6-5,NA,TRBJ2-1,CASRSIWEQFF,TGTGCCAGCAGATCTATATGGGAGCAGTTCTTC
NA,15,TRBV18,NA,TRBJ2-1,CASSLSGDSYNEQFF,TGTGCCAGCTCCCTTAGCGGAGACTCCTACAATGAGCAGTTCTTC
NA,13,TRBV24-1,NA,TRBJ2-3,CASGPLGTDTQYF,TGTGCCAGCGGGCCTCTGGGCACAGATACGCAGTATTTT
NA,13,TRBV27,NA,TRBJ2-3,CASGRRRIDTQYF,TGTGCCTCAGGACGGAGGAGGATAGATACGCAGTATTTT
NA,14,TRBV6-1,NA,TRBJ2-7,CASSEMNSSYEQYF,TGTGCCAGCAGTGAAATGAACTCTTCCTACGAGCAGTACTTC
NA,15,TRBV9,once,TRBJ1-5,CASGEGGTGNQPQHF,TGTGCCAGCGGCGAAGGAGGGACTGGCAATCAGCCCCAGCATTTT
NA,13,TRBV2,few,TRBJ1-1,CASSAQGNTEAFF,TGTGCCAGCAGTGCGCAGGGGAACACTGAAGCTTTCTTT
NA,11,TRBV28,NA,TRBJ2-6,CASTGANVLTF,TGTGCCAGCACGGGGGCCAACGTCCTGACTTTC
TRBD2,13,TRBV7-2,NA,TRBJ2-1,CASSEGLANEQFF,TGTGCCAGCAGTGAAGGACTAGCCAATGAGCAGTTCTTC
NA,14,TRBV5-1,NA,TRBJ2-5,CASSLEQGGETQYF,TGCGCCAGCAGCTTGGAACAGGGTGGAGAGACCCAGTACTTC
TRBD2,17,TRBV19,few,TRBJ2-1,CASSMREGQGSRNEQFF,TGTGCCAGTAGTATGCGGGAGGGCCAGGGGTCGAGGAATGAGCAGTTCTTC
TRBD1,15,TRBV5-1,once,TRBJ2-7,CASHTTGGSGYEQYF,TGCGCCAGCCACACTACAGGGGGCTCGGGCTACGAGCAGTACTTC
NA,16,TRBV28,NA,TRBJ1-5,CASTRTLATSSGAQHF,TGTGCCAGCACCCGAACCCTGGCGACCTCATCCGGGGCCCAGCATTTT
NA,11,TRBV2,NA,TRBJ1-1,CASNTNTEAFF,TGTGCCAGCAACACGAACACTGAAGCTTTCTTT
TRBD1,14,TRBV28,once,TRBJ2-1,CASKMDRERNEQFF,TGTGCCAGCAAGATGGACAGGGAGAGGAATGAGCAGTTCTTC
NA,14,TRBV25-1,NA,TRBJ2-5,CASRKSGPGETQYF,TGTGCCAGCAGGAAGAGCGGTCCTGGAGAGACCCAGTACTTC
NA,12,TRBV10-3,NA,TRBJ2-1,CAIRGGQNEQFF,TGTGCCATCAGGGGGGGGCAAAATGAGCAGTTCTTC
NA,15,TRBV27,NA,TRBJ2-1,CASRISRGLYNEQFF,TGTGCCAGCAGGATCTCTAGGGGCCTCTACAATGAGCAGTTCTTC
NA,14,TRBV2,NA,TRBJ1-6,CASSVTGPDSPLHF,TGTGCCAGCAGTGTTACAGGCCCCGATTCACCCCTCCACTTT
TRBD2,13,TRBV29-1,NA,TRBJ2-3,CSALAGGTDTQYF,TGCAGCGCCTTAGCGGGAGGGACAGATACGCAGTATTTT
NA,14,TRBV4-1,NA,TRBJ1-2,CASSNSRGNYGYTF,TGCGCCAGCAGCAACTCCCGGGGTAACTATGGCTACACCTTC
TRBD1,14,TRBV11-3,NA,TRBJ2-5,CASSPPDREETQYF,TGTGCCAGCAGCCCCCCGGACAGGGAAGAGACCCAGTACTTC
TRBD2,16,TRBV4-1,few,TRBJ2-5,CASSQSLAGGRETQYF,TGCGCCAGCAGCCAATCCTTAGCGGGAGGGCGGGAGACCCAGTACTTC
TRBD2,15,TRBV28,NA,TRBJ2-2,CASGAGGVDTGELFF,TGTGCCAGCGGGGCGGGAGGGGTTGACACCGGGGAGCTGTTTTTT
NA,14,TRBV6-5,few,TRBJ1-5,CASHVEMRDQPQHF,TGTGCCAGCCATGTCGAAATGAGGGATCAGCCCCAGCATTTT